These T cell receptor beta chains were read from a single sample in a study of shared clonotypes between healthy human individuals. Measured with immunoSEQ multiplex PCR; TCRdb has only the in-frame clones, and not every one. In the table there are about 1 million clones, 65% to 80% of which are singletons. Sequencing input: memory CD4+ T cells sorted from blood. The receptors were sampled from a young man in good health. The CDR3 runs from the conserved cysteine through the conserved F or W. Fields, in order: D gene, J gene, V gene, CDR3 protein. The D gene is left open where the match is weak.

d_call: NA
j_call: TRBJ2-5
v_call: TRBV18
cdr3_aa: CASSPPGGANQETQYF

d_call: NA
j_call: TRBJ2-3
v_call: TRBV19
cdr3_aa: CASSIDGAPSTDTQYF

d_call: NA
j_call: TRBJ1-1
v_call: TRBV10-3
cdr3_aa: CAATGTGGTEAFF

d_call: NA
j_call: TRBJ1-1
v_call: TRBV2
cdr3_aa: CASSVNRVTEAFF

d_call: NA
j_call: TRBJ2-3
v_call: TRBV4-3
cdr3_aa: CASSHLLLRETDTQYF

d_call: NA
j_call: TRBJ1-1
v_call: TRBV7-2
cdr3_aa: CASRTERSNTEAFF

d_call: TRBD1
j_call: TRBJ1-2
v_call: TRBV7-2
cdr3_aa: CASSPLVDRGHGYTF

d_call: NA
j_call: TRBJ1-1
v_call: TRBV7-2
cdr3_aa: CASSAAGPRNTEAFF

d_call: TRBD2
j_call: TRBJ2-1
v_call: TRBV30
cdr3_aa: CAWRVRDSGNRKNEQFF

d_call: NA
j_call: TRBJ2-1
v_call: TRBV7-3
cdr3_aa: CASSPGGTLINEQFF

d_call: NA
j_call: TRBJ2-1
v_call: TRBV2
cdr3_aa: CASSGSQGDYNEQFF

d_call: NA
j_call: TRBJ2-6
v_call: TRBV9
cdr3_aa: CASSLRQAGANVLTF

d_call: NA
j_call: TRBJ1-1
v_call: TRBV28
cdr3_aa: CASSTKVAEAFF

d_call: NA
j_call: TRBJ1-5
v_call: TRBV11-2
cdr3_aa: CASSLDSSNQPQHF

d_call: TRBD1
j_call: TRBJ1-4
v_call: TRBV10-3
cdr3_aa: CAISPDRDREKLFF

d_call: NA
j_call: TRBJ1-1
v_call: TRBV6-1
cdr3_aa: CASSVQVPTVEAFF

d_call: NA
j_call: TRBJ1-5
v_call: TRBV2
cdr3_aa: CASNRGESQPQHF

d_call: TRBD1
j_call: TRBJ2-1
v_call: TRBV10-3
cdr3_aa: CAISGGGTGAYNEQFF

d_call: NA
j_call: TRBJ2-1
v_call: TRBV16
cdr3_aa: CASSQNNEQFF

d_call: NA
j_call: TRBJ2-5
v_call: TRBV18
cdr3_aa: CASSPQGMGFETQYF

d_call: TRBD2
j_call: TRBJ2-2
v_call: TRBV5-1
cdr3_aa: CASSLALAGNTGELFF

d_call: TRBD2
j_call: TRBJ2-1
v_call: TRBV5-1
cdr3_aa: CASSSGLAGHNEQFF

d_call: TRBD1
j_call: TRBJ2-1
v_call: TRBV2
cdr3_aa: CASSGQGVVEQFF

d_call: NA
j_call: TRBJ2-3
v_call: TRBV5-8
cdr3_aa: CASSLRLDLDTDTQYF

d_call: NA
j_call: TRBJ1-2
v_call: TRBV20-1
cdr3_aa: CSEEDNYGYTF

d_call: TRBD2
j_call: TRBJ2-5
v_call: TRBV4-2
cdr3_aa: CASSQSSSGAGETQYF

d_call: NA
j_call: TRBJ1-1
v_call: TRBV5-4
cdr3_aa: CASSFPGRAPEAFF

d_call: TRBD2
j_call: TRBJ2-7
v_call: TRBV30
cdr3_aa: CAWSLLPGGREQYF

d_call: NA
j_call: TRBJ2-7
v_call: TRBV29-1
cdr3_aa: CSVGVGRGPFQSEQYF

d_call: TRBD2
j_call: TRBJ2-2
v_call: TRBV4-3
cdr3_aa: CASSRAGTSGSGGELFF

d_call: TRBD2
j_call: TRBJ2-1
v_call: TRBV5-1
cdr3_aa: CASSLSSGSYEQFF

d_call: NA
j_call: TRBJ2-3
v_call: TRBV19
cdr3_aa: CASSTGASTDTQYF